These T cell receptor beta chains were read from a single sample in a study of blood T cell repertoires in COVID-19. Libraries were prepared by immunoSEQ multiplex PCR; TCRdb keeps only in-frame clonotypes and omits some of them. The table includes more than 200,000 clones, 65% to 90% detected once. Sequencing was done on a sample of peripheral blood. These TCRs come from a man aged 30 to 39 with active or convalescent COVID-19. The CDR3 runs from the conserved cysteine through the conserved F or W. The order of the fields is J gene, V gene, D gene, clone size, CDR3 length, CDR3 DNA, CDR3 protein. D genes are given only for firm matches. Clone size is shown for a subset of rows, as once, few, many or a class of expanded clone.

j_call: TRBJ1-4
v_call: TRBV15
d_call: .
clone_size: few
cdr3_length: 15
cdr3_nt: TGTGCCACCAGCAGAGATTTTGGGGGGAATGAAAAACTGTTTTTT
cdr3_aa: CATSRDFGGNEKLFF

j_call: TRBJ2-1
v_call: TRBV28
d_call: .
clone_size: once
cdr3_length: 14
cdr3_nt: TGTGCCAGCAGTTTTAGGGGCTCCTACAATGAGCAGTTCTTC
cdr3_aa: CASSFRGSYNEQFF

j_call: TRBJ1-4
v_call: TRBV5-8
d_call: .
clone_size: .
cdr3_length: 13
cdr3_nt: TGTGCCAGCAGCTTGGGCAGGAATGAAAAACTGTTTTTT
cdr3_aa: CASSLGRNEKLFF

j_call: TRBJ2-1
v_call: TRBV2
d_call: TRBD2
clone_size: once
cdr3_length: 15
cdr3_nt: TGTGCCAGCACGCCGACTAGCGGGGGATACAATGAGCAGTTCTTC
cdr3_aa: CASTPTSGGYNEQFF

j_call: TRBJ2-2
v_call: TRBV6-6
d_call: TRBD2
clone_size: .
cdr3_length: 15
cdr3_nt: TGTGCCAGCAGTATTAGCGGGGGAGACACCGGGGAGCTGTTTTTT
cdr3_aa: CASSISGGDTGELFF

j_call: TRBJ2-2
v_call: TRBV4-1
d_call: .
clone_size: few
cdr3_length: 15
cdr3_nt: TGCGCCAGCAGCCAAGATCGGTCCTTAACCGGGGAGCTGTTTTTT
cdr3_aa: CASSQDRSLTGELFF

j_call: TRBJ1-1
v_call: TRBV27
d_call: .
clone_size: .
cdr3_length: 14
cdr3_nt: TGTGCCAGCAGTCCTCAGGACAGAGGCACTGAAGCTTTCTTT
cdr3_aa: CASSPQDRGTEAFF

j_call: TRBJ1-3
v_call: TRBV3-1/TRBV3-2
d_call: .
clone_size: once
cdr3_length: 15
cdr3_nt: TGTGCCAGCAGCCAAGGCTACAGCTCTGGAAACACCATATATTTT
cdr3_aa: CASSQGYSSGNTIYF

j_call: TRBJ2-1
v_call: TRBV6-5
d_call: .
clone_size: .
cdr3_length: 16
cdr3_nt: TGTGCCAGCAGTTACTCGGGGGGGCGGATTGTCTATGAGCAGTTCTTC
cdr3_aa: CASSYSGGRIVYEQFF

j_call: TRBJ2-7
v_call: TRBV6-4
d_call: .
clone_size: .
cdr3_length: 16
cdr3_nt: TGTGCCAGCAGTGACTCAACGATCCGGGGGTCGTACGAGCAGTACTTC
cdr3_aa: CASSDSTIRGSYEQYF

j_call: TRBJ1-5
v_call: TRBV4-2
d_call: TRBD1
clone_size: .
cdr3_length: 18
cdr3_nt: TGTGCCAGCAGCCTCTATGCGGGACAGTCAGGGAGCAATCAGCCCCAGCATTTT
cdr3_aa: CASSLYAGQSGSNQPQHF

j_call: TRBJ1-5
v_call: TRBV19
d_call: .
clone_size: .
cdr3_length: 16
cdr3_nt: TGTGCCAGTAGTATAGTCGCAACAGCAAAGTATCAGCCCCAGCATTTT
cdr3_aa: CASSIVATAKYQPQHF

j_call: TRBJ2-1
v_call: TRBV10-2
d_call: TRBD2
clone_size: .
cdr3_length: 15
cdr3_nt: TGCGCCAGCAGTGAGGCTAGCGGGGTCCCCAATGAGCAGTTCTTC
cdr3_aa: CASSEASGVPNEQFF

j_call: TRBJ2-7
v_call: TRBV6-1
d_call: .
clone_size: .
cdr3_length: 16
cdr3_nt: TGTGCCAGCAGTGAAGCATATATCGGACAGACCTACGAGCAGTACTTC
cdr3_aa: CASSEAYIGQTYEQYF

j_call: TRBJ2-7
v_call: TRBV6-5
d_call: .
clone_size: .
cdr3_length: 15
cdr3_nt: TGTGCCAGCAGTTACAAAAGGACTGCCCCCTACGAGCAGTACTTC
cdr3_aa: CASSYKRTAPYEQYF

j_call: TRBJ2-2
v_call: TRBV9
d_call: TRBD2
clone_size: .
cdr3_length: 14
cdr3_nt: TGTGCCAGCAGCGTACAAGCGGGGAGCGGGGAGCTGTTTTTT
cdr3_aa: CASSVQAGSGELFF

j_call: TRBJ2-1
v_call: TRBV7-6
d_call: .
clone_size: .
cdr3_length: 15
cdr3_nt: TGTGCCAGCAGCCCTACCACTAGCTCCTACAATGAGCAGTTCTTC
cdr3_aa: CASSPTTSSYNEQFF

j_call: TRBJ2-3
v_call: TRBV27
d_call: .
clone_size: .
cdr3_length: 12
cdr3_nt: TGTGCCACCCGGGACTCCACAGATACGCAGTATTTT
cdr3_aa: CATRDSTDTQYF

j_call: TRBJ1-1
v_call: TRBV6-6
d_call: TRBD1
clone_size: .
cdr3_length: 15
cdr3_nt: TGTGCCAGCAGTCAAGCGCCCACAGGGGATACTGAAGCTTTCTTT
cdr3_aa: CASSQAPTGDTEAFF

j_call: TRBJ1-5
v_call: TRBV10-3
d_call: .
clone_size: .
cdr3_length: 13
cdr3_nt: TGTGCCATCAGTGTGGGAGGTTATCAGCCCCAGCATTTT
cdr3_aa: CAISVGGYQPQHF

j_call: TRBJ1-2
v_call: TRBV4-1
d_call: TRBD1
clone_size: .
cdr3_length: 16
cdr3_nt: TGCGCCAGCAGCCAGGACAGGGGGCTTTCTTATTATGGCTACACCTTC
cdr3_aa: CASSQDRGLSYYGYTF

j_call: TRBJ1-1
v_call: TRBV6-5
d_call: .
clone_size: .
cdr3_length: 14
cdr3_nt: TGTGCCAGCAGTTATTCGGGGGGTGGAACTGAAGCTTTCTTT
cdr3_aa: CASSYSGGGTEAFF

j_call: TRBJ1-3
v_call: TRBV7-8
d_call: TRBD1
clone_size: .
cdr3_length: 17
cdr3_nt: TGTGCCAGCAGCTTAGCCACCGGGACAGGCTCTGGAAACACCATATATTTT
cdr3_aa: CASSLATGTGSGNTIYF

j_call: TRBJ2-1
v_call: TRBV4-3
d_call: TRBD2
clone_size: .
cdr3_length: 15
cdr3_nt: TGCGCCAGCAGCCACAGGACTAGCGGGGGGAATGAGCAGTTCTTC
cdr3_aa: CASSHRTSGGNEQFF

j_call: TRBJ1-1
v_call: TRBV11-2
d_call: TRBD1
clone_size: .
cdr3_length: 18
cdr3_nt: TGTGCCAGCAGCGCCCACGGGACAGGGGCCGTGGGGACCACTGAAGCTTTCTTT
cdr3_aa: CASSAHGTGAVGTTEAFF

j_call: TRBJ2-2
v_call: TRBV5-4
d_call: .
clone_size: .
cdr3_length: 16
cdr3_nt: TGTGCCAGCAGCTTGGGCAGGGGCGTTGACACCGGGGAGCTGTTTTTT
cdr3_aa: CASSLGRGVDTGELFF

j_call: TRBJ1-1
v_call: TRBV30
d_call: .
clone_size: .
cdr3_length: 13
cdr3_nt: TGTGCCTGGTCTAGGCAGGGTGGCACTGAAGCTTTCTTT
cdr3_aa: CAWSRQGGTEAFF

j_call: TRBJ2-1
v_call: TRBV4-1
d_call: TRBD2
clone_size: .
cdr3_length: 14
cdr3_nt: TGCGCCAGCAGCGGCGGGGGGGCCTACAATGAGCAGTTCTTC
cdr3_aa: CASSGGGAYNEQFF

j_call: TRBJ2-3
v_call: TRBV10-1
d_call: .
clone_size: .
cdr3_length: 16
cdr3_nt: TGCGCCAGCAGTGAGTCGGGTGGGCCGAGCACAGATACGCAGTATTTT
cdr3_aa: CASSESGGPSTDTQYF